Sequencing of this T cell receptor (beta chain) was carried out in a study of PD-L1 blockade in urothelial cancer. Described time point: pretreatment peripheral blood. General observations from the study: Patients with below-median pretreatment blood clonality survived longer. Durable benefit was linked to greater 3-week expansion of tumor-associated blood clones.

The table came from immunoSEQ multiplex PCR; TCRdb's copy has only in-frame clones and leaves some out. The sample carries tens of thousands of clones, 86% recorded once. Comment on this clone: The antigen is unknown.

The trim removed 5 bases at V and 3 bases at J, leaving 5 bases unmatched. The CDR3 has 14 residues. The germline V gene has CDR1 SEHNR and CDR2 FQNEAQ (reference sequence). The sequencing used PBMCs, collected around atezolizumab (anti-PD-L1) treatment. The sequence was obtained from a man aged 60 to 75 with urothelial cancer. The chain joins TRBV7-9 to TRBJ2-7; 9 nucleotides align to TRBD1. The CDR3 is CASSPTGGIYEQYF. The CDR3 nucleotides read TGTGCCAGCAGCCCCACAGGGGGCATCTACGAGCAGTACTTC.